One sample yielded the 23 T cell receptor beta chains listed below, sequenced in a study of T cells in Graves' hyperthyroidism and ophthalmopathy (dated by TCRdb to the late 2010s). Library generation was performed with multiplex PCR. Sequencing used an Illumina HiSeq 2000. TCR beta CDR3 regions were amplified from RNA transcripts. For the first round of RT-PCR on the TCR CDR3, the HTBI primer set was used together with the Qiagen OneStep RT-PCR kit. TCRdb ran its own pipeline on the public reads, namely fastp trimming at Q25 and MiXCR clone calling, and kept in-frame beta chains. Every CDR3 protein is listed once, alongside the most common genes and DNA of its rows. The sample includes about 270,000 distinct CDR3 sequences, with roughly 20% observed a single time. The ten largest clones capture 50% to 75% of the sample. The sequencing sample was made of blood. These receptors originate from a man aged 25 to 40 with Graves' ophthalmopathy.

This clonotype was counted only a few times. This chain links TRBV27 with TRBJ2-7; TRBD1 aligns across 8 bases. CDR3 length: 15 amino acids. J gave up 7 bases and V 0 bases, and 8 bases lay outside the gene matches. Germline V lookup: CDR1 MNHEY, CDR2 SMNVEV (reference sequence). CDR3 bases: TGTGCCAGCAGTTTATCGGACAGGGCGCCCCTGGAGCAGTACTTC. It is translated as CASSLSDRAPLEQYF.

The rearrangement links TRBV19 to TRBJ2-4, with 8 bases matching TRBD2. From germline, CDR1 is LNHDA and CDR2 SQIVND (reference sequence). The CDR3 is 16 amino acids. With 5 bases clipped from V and 0 bases from J, the junction kept 6 bases outside the gene matches. CDR3 sequence: CASSVAGTLAKNIQYF. CDR3 nucleotide sequence: TGTGCCAGTAGTGTAGCGGGGACACTAGCCAAAAACATTCAGTACTTC.

The sample holds many counts of this clonotype. V is TRBV3-1 and J is TRBJ1-4; no reliable D call. Germline V gives CDR1 LGHDT, CDR2 YNNKEL (reference sequence). The V end was cut by 2 bases, the J end by 7 bases, with 17 bases between. The CDR3 spans 16 residues. The CDR3 is CASSQWNDKVGEKLFF. The CDR3 DNA reads TGTGCCAGCAGCCAATGGAACGACAAGGTCGGTGAAAAACTGTTTTTT.

This chain joins TRBV12-3 or TRBV12-4 and TRBJ1-1; TRBD1 matches at 7 bases. This CDR3 spans 15 amino acids. V shed 3 bases, J shed 3 bases, and the junction held 7 bases outside the gene matches. The CDR3 protein is CASSLRGGGYTEAFF. DNA for the CDR3: TGTGCCAGCAGTTTGAGAGGGGGCGGGTACACTGAAGCTTTCTTT.

CDR3 DNA sequence: TGTGCCAGCAGGGACGGGACAGTCGAATACAATGAGCAGTTCTTC. Protein product: CASRDGTVEYNEQFF. This chain connects TRBV12-3 or TRBV12-4 to TRBJ2-1, with TRBD1 matching over 7 bases. The CDR3 covers 15 residues. The V and J ends lost 6 bases and 4 bases, in that order; junction bases with no gene match: 9.

The count of this clonotype is one. The rearrangement joins TRBV2 to TRBJ2-5; 10 bases are shared with TRBD2. There are 16 residues in the CDR3. V gave up 3 bases and J gave up 4 bases; unmatched junction bases: 8. The V gene's germline CDR1 is SNHLY and CDR2 FYNNEI. The CDR3 reads CASSDRASGRSETQYF. CDR3 nucleotides: TGTGCCAGCAGTGATAGGGCTAGCGGGAGATCAGAGACCCAGTACTTC. Full variable domain (missing parts from reference TRBV2 and TRBJ2-5): EPEVTQTPSHQVTQMGQEVILRCVPISNHLYFYWYRQILGQKVEFLVSFYNNEISEKSEIFDDQFSVERPDGSNFTLKIRSTKLEDSAMYFCASSDRASGRSETQYFGPGTRLLVL.

The gene calls are TRBV30 and TRBJ2-2; weak D call: TRBD2 (6 bases). V was clipped by 7 bases and J by 5 bases, with 11 bases between them. Germline CDR1 and CDR2: GTSNPN and SVGIG (reference sequence). This CDR3 has 12 amino acids. CDR3 sequence reads: CALGEVTGELFF. CDR3 DNA: TGTGCCTTAGGGGAGGTTACCGGGGAGCTGTTTTTT.

The genes are TRBV12-3 or TRBV12-4 and TRBJ2-2, with D possibly being TRBD2 (6 bases). The CDR3 is made up of 12 amino acids. V shed 8 bases and J shed 6 bases, with 10 bases lying between them. CDR3 in DNA: TGTGCCAGCTGGCGGGGCTCCGGGGAGCTGTTTTTT. It codes for CASWRGSGELFF.

This clonotype was seen only a few times. This chain connects TRBV20-1 to TRBJ1-1; no definite D call. Trimming removed 6 bases from V and 0 bases from J, with 17 bases in between. The CDR3 is made up of 15 amino acids. Germline V gene lookup returns CDR1 DFQATT and CDR2 SNEGSKA (reference sequence). Here the CDR3 reads CSAMPFGRLNTEAFF. CDR3 bases: TGCAGTGCCATGCCTTTTGGACGGCTGAACACTGAAGCTTTCTTT.

There are many counts of this clonotype. The rearrangement joins TRBV12-3 or TRBV12-4 to TRBJ1-5; 9 bases are shared with TRBD1. V was pared by 7 bases and J by 3 bases, with 7 bases of the junction left unmatched. This CDR3 contains 15 residues. CDR3 residues: CASTNDRGFNQPQHF. CDR3 nucleotide sequence: TGTGCCAGCACCAACGACAGGGGGTTCAATCAGCCCCAGCATTTT.

The chain joins TRBV20-1 to TRBJ1-3; a weak D match, TRBD1 (5 bases). V was pared by 5 bases and J by 0 bases, with 11 bases between. The length of the CDR3 is 14 residues. Per the germline V gene, CDR1 is DFQATT and CDR2 is SNEGSKA (reference sequence). The CDR3, as DNA: TGCAGTGCTGATCCGGGGCACTCTGGAAACACCATATATTTT. This gives the protein CSADPGHSGNTIYF.

The CDR3 loop is CASSFPGDGTQYF. As DNA, the CDR3 is TGTGCCAGCAGCTTCCCAGGGGATGGGACCCAGTACTTC. The rearrangement joins TRBV9 to TRBJ2-5, with a tentative D call TRBD1 (6 bases). Germline loops: CDR1 SGDLS, CDR2 YYNGEE. The CDR3 covers 13 residues. V was shortened by 4 bases and J by 7 bases, with 14 bases between the two germline ends. Full variable domain (rest looked up from reference TRBV9 and TRBJ2-5): DSGVTQTPKHLITATGQRVTLRCSPRSGDLSVYWYQQSLDQGLQFLIQYYNGEERAKGNILERFSAQQFPDLHSELNLSSLELGDSALYFCASSFPGDGTQYFGPGTRLLVL.

This clonotype was recorded many times. The CDR3 here is CASSTGAGQTEAFF. The CDR3, as DNA: TGTGCCAGCAGCACTGGAGCGGGACAAACCGAAGCTTTCTTT. J is TRBJ1-1 and V is TRBV5-6, with a tentative D call TRBD1 (6 bases). Trimming shortened V by 4 bases and J by 8 bases, and 18 bases separated the two germline ends. Germline CDR1 is SGHDT and CDR2 is YYEEEE. The CDR3 runs 14 residues.

This chain links TRBV3-1 with TRBJ2-2; possible D gene TRBD2, 6 bases. Trimming stripped 7 bases from V and 6 bases from J, with 12 bases between. Germline V CDR1 and CDR2: LGHDT, YNNKEL (reference sequence). The CDR3 is 13 residues long. The CDR3 is CASMFGSPGELFF. The CDR3 region has the DNA TGTGCCAGCATGTTCGGGAGCCCCGGGGAGCTGTTTTTT.

The chain links TRBV15 to TRBJ1-1, with D tentatively TRBD1 (6 bases). The germline gives CDR1 LNHNV, CDR2 YYDKDF (reference sequence). With 9 bases removed from V and 1 base from J, the gap between germline ends came to 18 bases. The CDR3 has 15 residues. The CDR3 loop is CATALQGIRNTEAFF. The CDR3 DNA is TGTGCCACGGCCCTTCAGGGGATACGGAACACTGAAGCTTTCTTT.

The J gene is TRBJ2-3, the V gene TRBV20-1, with TRBD2 matching over 11 bases. Germline V lookup: CDR1 DFQATT, CDR2 SNEGSKA (reference sequence). After removal of 0 bases from V and 4 bases from J, the junction contained 15 bases not matched to a gene. CDR3 length: 19 amino acids. The CDR3 DNA reads as TGCAGTGCTAGAGATGGGGGGCTAGCGGGAGGTTCTTTATCAGATACGCAGTATTTT. It translates to CSARDGGLAGGSLSDTQYF.

The sample holds many counts of this clonotype. The chain carries TRBV12-3 or TRBV12-4 and TRBJ1-5; D is possibly TRBD1 (6 bases). The CDR3 consists of 14 residues. V lost 5 bases to trimming and J lost 6 bases, with 14 bases between them. In nucleotides, the CDR3 is TGTGCCAGCAGTGGTACAGGGTTAGGTCAGCCCCAGCATTTT. Translating gives CASSGTGLGQPQHF.

The chain is built from TRBV28 and TRBJ2-7; 8 nucleotides agree with TRBD2. The CDR3 is 15 amino acids. J gave up 3 bases and V 6 bases, and 10 bases lay outside the gene matches. The V gene's germline CDR1 is MDHEN and CDR2 SYDVKM. In nucleotides, the CDR3 is TGTGCCAGCAGGGGAAGCGGGAGTGGTAACTACGAGCAGTACTTC. Translating gives CASRGSGSGNYEQYF.

This clonotype was observed many times. The chain carries TRBV20-1 and TRBJ2-1; 10 bases align to TRBD2. The junction had 8 bases not matched to a gene; V was cut back by 3 bases and J by 9 bases. The CDR3 is 14 amino acids. Germline V lookup: CDR1 DFQATT, CDR2 SNEGSKA (reference sequence). In DNA form, the CDR3 reads TGCAGTGCTAGTCGAGCGGGAGGGAGTATTGAGCAGTTCTTC. Protein: CSASRAGGSIEQFF.

This clonotype showed up many times. This chain links TRBV20-1 with TRBJ2-1, with D perhaps matching TRBD1 or TRBD2 (5 bases each). The V end lost 3 bases, the J end lost 6 bases, and 15 bases lay between the germline ends. Per germline, CDR1 DFQATT and CDR2 SNEGSKA (reference sequence). CDR3 length: 14 amino acids. The CDR3: CSASGAAGINEQFF. Written as DNA, the CDR3 is TGCAGTGCTAGCGGGGCAGCCGGGATCAATGAGCAGTTCTTC.

The rearrangement joins TRBV7-9 to TRBJ1-5, with 9 bases that match TRBD1. This CDR3 region has 15 residues. Germline CDR1 is SEHNR and CDR2 is FQNEAQ (reference sequence). Trimming at V came to 5 bases and at J to 6 bases, leaving 8 bases not matched to a gene. The chain's CDR3 is CASSQGTGSGQPQHF. CDR3 DNA: TGTGCCAGCAGCCAGGGGACAGGGTCAGGTCAGCCCCAGCATTTT.

This clonotype appeared a few times. This chain uses TRBV7-9 with TRBJ1-1; TRBD1 is a possible D gene (6 bases). The CDR3 contains 11 residues. V lost 5 bases and J lost 7, with 8 bases in between. Germline V lookup: CDR1 SEHNR, CDR2 FQNEAQ (reference sequence). CDR3 amino acids: CASSTDSEAFF. CDR3 coding DNA: TGTGCCAGCAGCACGGACAGTGAAGCTTTCTTT.

The chain employs TRBV11-3 and TRBJ2-1, with 9 bases matching TRBD2. The CDR3 is 14 residues long. Per the germline V gene, CDR1 is SGHNT and CDR2 is YENEEA. J gave up 4 bases and V 7 bases, and 5 bases lay outside the gene matches. The CDR3 region has the DNA TGTGCCAGCAAGGGTAGCGGGAGTTACAATGAGCAGTTCTTC. Translated, it gives CASKGSGSYNEQFF. The full variable domain, with the rest looked up from reference TRBV11-3 and TRBJ2-1, is EAGVVQSPRYKIIEKKQPVAFWCNPISGHNTLYWYLQNLGQGPELLIRYENEEAVDDSQLPKDRFSAERLKGVDSTLKIQPAELGDSAVYLCASKGSGSYNEQFFGPGTRLTVL.